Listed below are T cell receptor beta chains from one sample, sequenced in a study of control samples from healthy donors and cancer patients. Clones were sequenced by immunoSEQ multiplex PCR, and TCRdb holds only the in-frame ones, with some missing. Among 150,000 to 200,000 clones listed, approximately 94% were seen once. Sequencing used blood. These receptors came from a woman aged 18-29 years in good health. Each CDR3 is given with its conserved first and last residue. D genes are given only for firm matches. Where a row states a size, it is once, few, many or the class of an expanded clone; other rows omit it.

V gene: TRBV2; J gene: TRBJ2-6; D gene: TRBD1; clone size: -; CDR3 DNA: TGTGCCAGCAGTGCCGACAGGGCTGGGGCCAACGTCCTGACTTTC; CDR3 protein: CASSADRAGANVLTF
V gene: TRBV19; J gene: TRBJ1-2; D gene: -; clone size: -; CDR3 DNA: TGTGCCAGTAGCCAAAGCCCTCCGGGCGGCGCTAACTATGGCTACACCTTC; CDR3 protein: CASSQSPPGGANYGYTF
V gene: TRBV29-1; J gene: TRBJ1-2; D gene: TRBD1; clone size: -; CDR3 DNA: TGCAGCGTTGAGGGACAGGGGTATGGCTACACCTTC; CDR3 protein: CSVEGQGYGYTF
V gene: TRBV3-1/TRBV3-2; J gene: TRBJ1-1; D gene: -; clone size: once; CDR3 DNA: TGTGCCAGCAGCCGGTACAGAAACACTGAAGCTTTCTTT; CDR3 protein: CASSRYRNTEAFF
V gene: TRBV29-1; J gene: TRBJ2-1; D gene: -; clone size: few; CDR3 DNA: TGCAGCGTATACGGGATCGGCCACAATGAGCAGTTCTTC; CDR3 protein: CSVYGIGHNEQFF
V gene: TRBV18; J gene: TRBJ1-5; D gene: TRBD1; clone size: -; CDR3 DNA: TGTGCCAGCTCTCCAGGACAGGATCAGCCCCAGCATTTT; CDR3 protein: CASSPGQDQPQHF
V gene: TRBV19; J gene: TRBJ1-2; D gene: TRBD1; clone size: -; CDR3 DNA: TGTGCCAGTAGTTACCCGCCAAGGGACAGGGGCCGCGTTGGCTACACCTTC; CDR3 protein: CASSYPPRDRGRVGYTF
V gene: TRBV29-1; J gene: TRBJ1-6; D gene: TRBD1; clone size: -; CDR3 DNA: TGCAGCGTAGGGACAGACTATAATTCACCCCTCCACTTT; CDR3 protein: CSVGTDYNSPLHF
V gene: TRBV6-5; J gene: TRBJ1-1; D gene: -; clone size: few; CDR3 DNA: TGTGCCAGCGTCTCCAGGGGAGGGGAGAACACTGAAGCTTTCTTT; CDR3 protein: CASVSRGGENTEAFF
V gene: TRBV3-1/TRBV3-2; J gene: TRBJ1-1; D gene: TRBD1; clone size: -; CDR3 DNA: TGTGCCAGCAGCCGGGACAGGGGCTCTGAAGCTTTCTTT; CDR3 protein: CASSRDRGSEAFF
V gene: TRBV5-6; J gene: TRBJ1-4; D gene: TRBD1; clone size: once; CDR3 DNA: TGTGCCAGCAGCTATCTAGGGGCAGGGGGCTTGGAAAAACTGTTTTTT; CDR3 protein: CASSYLGAGGLEKLFF
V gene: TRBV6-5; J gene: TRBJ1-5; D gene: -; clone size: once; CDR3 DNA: TGTGCCAGCAGAGCAACGGGGAGGAATCAGCCCCAGCATTTT; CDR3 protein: CASRATGRNQPQHF
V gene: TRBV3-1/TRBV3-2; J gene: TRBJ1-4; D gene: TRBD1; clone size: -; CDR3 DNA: TGTGCCAGCAGCCAAGGGGGGGACAGGGTTGGACTGTTTTTT; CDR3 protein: CASSQGGDRVGLFF
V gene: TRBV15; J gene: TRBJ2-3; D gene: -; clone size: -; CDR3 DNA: TGTGCCACCAGCAGACCTGGAACAGGGCGACATACGCAGTATTTT; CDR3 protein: CATSRPGTGRHTQYF
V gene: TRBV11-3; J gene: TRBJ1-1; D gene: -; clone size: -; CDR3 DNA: TGTGCCAGCAGCTTAGATTTGACAGGAGGAGCTTTCTTT; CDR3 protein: CASSLDLTGGAFF
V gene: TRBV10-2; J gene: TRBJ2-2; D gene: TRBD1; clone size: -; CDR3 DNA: TGCGCCAGCAGTGAGTTCCTAGGACAGGGGGTTTTGGACACCGGGGAGCTGTTTTTT; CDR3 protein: CASSEFLGQGVLDTGELFF
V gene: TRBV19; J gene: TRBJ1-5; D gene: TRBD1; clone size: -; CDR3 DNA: TGTGCCAGTAGCGTTCAAGCGGGACAGGAGCATTTT; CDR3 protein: CASSVQAGQEHF
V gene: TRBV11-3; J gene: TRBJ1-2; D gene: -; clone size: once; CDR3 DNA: TGTGCCAGCAGCTTAGGGTCTAGGTTCGGCTACACCTTC; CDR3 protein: CASSLGSRFGYTF
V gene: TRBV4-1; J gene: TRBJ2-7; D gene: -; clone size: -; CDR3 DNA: TGCGCCAGCAGCCAATACCACGGGACGTACTTATCCTACGAGCAGTACTTC; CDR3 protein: CASSQYHGTYLSYEQYF
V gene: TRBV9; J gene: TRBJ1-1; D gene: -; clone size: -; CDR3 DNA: TGTGCCAGCAGCGCCTCGGGAGACCCAGACACTGAAGCTTTCTTT; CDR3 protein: CASSASGDPDTEAFF
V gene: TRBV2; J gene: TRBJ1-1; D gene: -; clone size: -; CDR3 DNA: TGTGCCAGGTTGAACACTGAAGCTTTCTTT; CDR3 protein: CARLNTEAFF
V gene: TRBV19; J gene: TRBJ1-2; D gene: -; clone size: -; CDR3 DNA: TGTGCCAGTGAAATCCAGGGGACTAACTATGGCTACACCTTC; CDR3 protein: CASEIQGTNYGYTF
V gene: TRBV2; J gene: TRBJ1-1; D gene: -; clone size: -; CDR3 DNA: TGTGCCAGCAGTGGCCAGGGTGTGAACACTGAAGCTTTCTTT; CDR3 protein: CASSGQGVNTEAFF
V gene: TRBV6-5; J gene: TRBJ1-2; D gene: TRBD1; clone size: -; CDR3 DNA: TGTGCCAGCAGTCCGAAGGGGGCGGACCCCTATGGCTACACCTTC; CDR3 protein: CASSPKGADPYGYTF
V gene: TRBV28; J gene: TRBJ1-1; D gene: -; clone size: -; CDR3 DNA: TGTGCCAGCAGTCCCCACGAGGCTTTATCTGAAGCTTTCTTT; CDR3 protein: CASSPHEALSEAFF
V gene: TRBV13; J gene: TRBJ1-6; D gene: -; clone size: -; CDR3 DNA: TGTGCCAGCAGCTTAGACGCTGGGGGCGCGAATTCACCCCTCCACTTT; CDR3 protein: CASSLDAGGANSPLHF
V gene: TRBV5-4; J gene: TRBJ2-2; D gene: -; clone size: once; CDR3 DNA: TGTGCCAGCAGCGAGGTTTTTACCGGGGAGCTGTTTTTT; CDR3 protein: CASSEVFTGELFF
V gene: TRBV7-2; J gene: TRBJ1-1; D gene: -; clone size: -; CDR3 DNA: TGTGCCAGCAGCCCCTTGGGGGGCCTAGTGAACACTGAAGCTTTCTTT; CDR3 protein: CASSPLGGLVNTEAFF